These 27 T cell receptor beta chains came from one sample sequenced in a study of vaccination effects on CD4 cells after COVID-19. Sequenced by immunoSEQ multiplex PCR; TCRdb stores in-frame clones only, minus some. The sample consists of 25,000 to 30,000 clones, roughly 85% of them appearing once. Sequencing followed a ViraFEST assay step that expanded antigen-specific CD4+ T cells with viral peptide pools. Researchers isolated CD4+ T cells once approximately eleven days of culture had elapsed. Vaccination of participants consisted of two doses of either the BNT162b2 or mRNA-1273 vaccine. Their cognate antigens are unknown. The sample was CD4+ T cells from PBMCs cultured with SARS-CoV-2 spike peptides, taken after COVID-19 vaccination. The receptors shown here come from a human donor who received a COVID-19 vaccine. Some clones in this sample may be carry-over from other donors' samples.

This clone was observed a handful of times. The CDR3 is CSASAGLAGLGTQYF. CDR3 coding DNA: TGCAGTGCTAGTGCCGGACTAGCGGGGTTAGGTACGCAGTATTTT. The rearrangement joins TRBV20-1 to TRBJ2-3; 12 bases agree with TRBD2. Germline V lookup: CDR1 DFQATT, CDR2 SNEGSKA (reference sequence). The CDR3 extends over 15 amino acids. V was clipped by 3 bases and J by 8 bases; unmatched bases: 9.

The chain is built from TRBV6-2 or TRBV6-3 and TRBJ2-7, with 9 positions matching TRBD1. This CDR3 is built from 15 residues. V was clipped by 5 bases and J by 5 bases; unmatched bases: 10. Germline assignment: CDR1 MNHEY and CDR2 SVGEGT. CDR3 DNA: TGTGCCAGCAGTCCCGGGACAGGGCCCCAGCACGAGCAGTACGTC. Translating it yields CASSPGTGPQHEQYV.

DNA of the CDR3: TGTGCCAGTAGTCACAGGGGAACTGAAGCTTTCTTT. Its translation is CASSHRGTEAFF. V and J are TRBV19 and TRBJ1-1; 7 positions agree with TRBD1. The germline CDR1 and CDR2 sequences are LNHDA and SQIVND (reference sequence). V shed 5 bases, J shed 5 bases, and the junction held 2 bases outside the gene matches. CDR3 length: 12 residues.

CDR3 coding DNA: TGTGCCAGCTCTCAACATGGGGTACAAGAGACCCAGTACTTC. Amino acid sequence: CASSQHGVQETQYF. The rearrangement uses TRBV25-1 and TRBJ2-5; D not resolved. In germline, CDR1 is MGHDK, CDR2 SYGVNS. CDR3 length: 14 amino acids. The V and J ends lost 8 bases and 2 bases respectively, with 15 bases between them.

This sequence joins TRBV11-2 and TRBJ1-2; 7 bases fit TRBD1. V was pared by 1 base and J by 6 bases, with 11 bases of the junction left unmatched. The CDR3 extends over 16 amino acids. CDR1 is SGHAT, CDR2 FQNNGV, per germline. This CDR3 is CASSLGGQTGNDGYTF. CDR3 nucleotide sequence: TGTGCCAGCAGCTTAGGGGGACAGACGGGGAATGATGGCTACACCTTC.

This clone has only one observation. The chain is built from TRBV18 and TRBJ1-1; 7 positions match TRBD1. The length of the CDR3 is 13 residues. Trimming cost V 3 bases and J 8 bases; bases outside gene matches: 6. Germline-derived CDR1 and CDR2 are KGHSH and LQKENI. DNA for the CDR3: TGTGCCAGCTCACCTACAACAGGGGAGGAAGCTTTCTTT. This translates into CASSPTTGEEAFF. Full variable domain (rest looked up from reference TRBV18 and TRBJ1-1): NAGVMQNPRHLVRRRGQEARLRCSPMKGHSHVYWYRQLPEEGLKFMVYLQKENIIDESGMPKERFSAEFPKEGPSILRIQQVVRGDSAAYFCASSPTTGEEAFFGQGTRLTVV.

The rearrangement uses TRBV27 and TRBJ2-1; TRBD2 aligns across 11 bases. The CDR3 loop spans 18 amino acids. V lost 4 bases and J lost 10; bases outside the gene matches: 18. The germline CDR1 and CDR2 sequences are MNHEY and SMNVEV (reference sequence). CDR3 loop: CASSSLAGGPTMFVEQFF. The CDR3 DNA follows: TGTGCCAGCAGTTCGCTAGCGGGGGGCCCTACAATGTTTGTGGAGCAGTTCTTC.

V is TRBV6-5 and J is TRBJ1-6; 7 bases are shared with TRBD1. The CDR3 is 16 residues long. Germline CDR1 MNHEY, CDR2 SVGAGI. V shed 2 bases and J 6 bases; nucleotides not matched to a gene: 7. In nucleotides, the CDR3 is TGTGCCAGCAGTTACCAACGGGACAGTTTTAATTCACCCCTCCACTTT. Translating it yields CASSYQRDSFNSPLHF.

The chain uses TRBV6-1 and TRBJ1-5; D remains ambiguous. Germline V lookup: CDR1 MNHNS, CDR2 SASEGT. CDR3 size: 15 residues. The V gene lost 2 bases and the J gene lost 0 bases, with 8 bases spanning the gap. This CDR3 is CASSEPSYSNQPQHF. CDR3 bases: TGTGCCAGCAGTGAACCCAGTTATAGCAATCAGCCCCAGCATTTT.

The gene calls are TRBV30 and TRBJ2-1; the match to TRBD2 covers 7 bases. The CDR3 runs to 15 residues. V gave up 2 bases and J gave up 4 bases; unmatched junction bases: 8. Looked up from germline, CDR1 is GTSNPN and CDR2 is SVGIG (reference sequence). For the CDR3, the DNA is TGTGCCTGGAGTAGAGGGAGCGGGGCGTACAATGAGCAGTTCTTC. Translation: CAWSRGSGAYNEQFF. Full variable domain (missing parts from reference TRBV30 and TRBJ2-1): SQTIHQWPATLVQPVGSPLSLECTVEGTSNPNLYWYRQAAGRGLQLLFYSVGIGQISSEVPQNLSASRPQDRQFILSSKKLLLSDSGFYLCAWSRGSGAYNEQFFGPGTRLTVL.

The rearrangement joins TRBV5-1 to TRBJ1-5; D perhaps matches TRBD1 (5 bases). Germline V lookup: CDR1 SGHRS, CDR2 YFSETQ. The CDR3 runs to 15 residues. Trimming cost V 2 bases and J 5 bases, with 14 bases left between them. CDR3 sequence: CASSFGQGRDQPQHF. DNA for the CDR3: TGCGCCAGCAGCTTCGGGCAGGGTAGGGATCAGCCCCAGCATTTT.

V and J are TRBV5-5 and TRBJ2-7; D ambiguous. CDR3 length equals 13 residues. Germline V gives CDR1 SGHKS, CDR2 YYEKEE (reference sequence). V lost 3 bases and J 3 bases, leaving 10 bases between the germline ends. Here the CDR3 reads CASSSGWSYEQYV. The CDR3 DNA is TGTGCCAGCAGCTCTGGATGGAGCTACGAGCAGTACGTC.

This chain uses TRBV5-6 with TRBJ2-5; possibly TRBD1 for D (6 bases). V was pared by 0 bases and J by 1 base, with 7 bases between. The germline V gene encodes CDR1 SGHDT and CDR2 YYEEEE. The CDR3 loop spans 14 amino acids. The CDR3 DNA reads as TGTGCCAGCAGCTTGGACAGGGTCCAAGAGACCCAGTACTTC. Translation gives CASSLDRVQETQYF.

The J gene is TRBJ1-5, the V gene TRBV2, with TRBD1 as a possible D gene (6 bases). Trimming pared 2 bases from V and 3 bases from J, leaving 8 bases between. Germline CDR1 SNHLY, CDR2 FYNNEI. The CDR3 is made up of 14 amino acids. The CDR3 DNA is TGTGCCAGCAGTGAACAGGGGAACAATCAGCCCCAGCATTTT. It yields the protein CASSEQGNNQPQHF.

This clone was seen just once. V is TRBV6-5 and J is TRBJ2-5; no definite D call. Germline V gene data show CDR1 as MNHEY and CDR2 as SVGAGI. V was clipped by 7 bases and J by 5 bases, with 14 bases between them. This CDR3 has 13 residues. The CDR3 DNA reads TGTGCCAGCAAGACATATAGGGCGGAGACCCAGTACTTC. Its translation is CASKTYRAETQYF.

This clone is classed as large (0.1 to 1%). The gene calls are TRBV2 and TRBJ1-2, with 8 positions matching TRBD1. V shed 6 bases and J 4 bases; nucleotides not matched to a gene: 7. Germline-derived CDR1 and CDR2 are SNHLY and FYNNEI. The CDR3 length is 14 residues. CDR3 in DNA: TGTGCCAGCAGGGAGACAGGGGTGTTCTATGGCTACACCTTC. It specifies CASRETGVFYGYTF.

The J gene is TRBJ1-2, the V gene TRBV27, with D hard to call. This CDR3 region has 15 residues. V was clipped by 7 bases and J by 4 bases, with 19 bases between them. Per the germline V gene, CDR1 is MNHEY and CDR2 is SMNVEV (reference sequence). The CDR3 DNA reads as TGTGCCAGCACTCCTTTAGCACTCATAGGCTATGGCTACACCTTC. Translating it yields CASTPLALIGYGYTF.

The rearrangement uses TRBV12-3 or TRBV12-4 and TRBJ1-2; TRBD1 might be the D (5 bases). Trimming stripped 5 bases from V and 9 bases from J, with 16 bases between. The CDR3 is 13 residues long. This CDR3 is CASSEQARQSYTF. The DNA of the CDR3 is TGTGCCAGCAGTGAACAGGCCCGGCAGAGCTACACCTTC.

V and J are TRBV6-5 and TRBJ1-1, with D tentatively TRBD1 (5 bases). CDR1 is MNHEY and CDR2 is SVGAGI in the germline V gene. CDR3 length: 13 residues. V was trimmed by 5 bases and J by 6 bases, leaving 13 bases between them. CDR3 bases: TGTGCCAGCAGTCAGGTGCAGGGCCCTGAAGCTTTCTTT. This codes for CASSQVQGPEAFF.

This clone came up a few times. The chain couples TRBV18 to TRBJ1-1; a possible D gene is TRBD1 (6 bases). The CDR3 extends over 13 amino acids. Trimming pared 2 bases from V and 3 bases from J, leaving 7 bases between. Germline CDR1 reads KGHSH; CDR2 reads LQKENI. The CDR3 nucleotides read TGTGCCAGCTCACCAACAGGGTACACTGAAGCTTTCTTT. This encodes CASSPTGYTEAFF.

The chain carries TRBV19 and TRBJ2-1, with TRBD2 as a possible D gene (6 bases). The germline CDR1 and CDR2 sequences are LNHDA and SQIVND (reference sequence). With 3 bases removed from V and 0 bases from J, the gap between germline ends came to 9 bases. There are 15 residues in the CDR3. The DNA for the CDR3 is TGTGCCAGTAGTATGGGGGGTAGCTCCTACAATGAGCAGTTCTTC. Translating it yields CASSMGGSSYNEQFF. The whole variable domain, remainder taken from reference TRBV19 and TRBJ2-1, is DGGITQSPKYLFRKEGQNVTLSCEQNLNHDAMYWYRQDPGQGLRLIYYSQIVNDFQKGDIAEGYSVSREKKESFPLTVTSAQKNPTAFYLCASSMGGSSYNEQFFGPGTRLTVL.

This clone was found once. The chain uses TRBV6-5 and TRBJ1-1; 7 bases are shared with TRBD1. The CDR3 has 14 amino acids. Germline CDR1 is MNHEY and CDR2 is SVGAGI. J lost 4 bases, V lost 3 bases, and 5 bases had no gene match. The CDR3 sequence is CASSYNRGRTEAFF. The CDR3 nucleotides read TGTGCCAGCAGTTATAACAGGGGACGCACTGAAGCTTTCTTT.

The chain links TRBV5-1 to TRBJ2-5; unclear D gene. Germline CDR1 reads SGHRS; CDR2 reads YFSETQ. The V gene lost 6 bases and the J gene lost 5 bases, with 8 bases spanning the gap. The CDR3 is 11 amino acids. The CDR3 sequence is CASKELETQYF. The CDR3 region has the DNA TGCGCCAGCAAGGAATTGGAGACCCAGTACTTC.

The table lists this clone with a count of one. The chain uses TRBV18 and TRBJ2-7, with a possible D match to TRBD1 (6 bases). The CDR3 spans 15 residues. CDR1 is KGHSH, CDR2 LQKENI, per germline. V was shortened by 5 bases and J by 6 bases, with 20 bases between the two germline ends. The CDR3 DNA follows: TGTGCCAGCTCAGCATCGGGGCAGGGGACCGGCGAGCAGTACGTC. Translating it yields CASSASGQGTGEQYV.

The chain couples TRBV3-1 (or the pseudogene TRBV3-2) to TRBJ1-2; D may be TRBD1 (6 bases). The CDR3 is 14 amino acids. CDR1 and CDR2 from the germline V gene are LGHDT and YNNKEL (reference sequence). Trimming shortened V by 2 bases and J by 4 bases, and 11 bases separated the two germline ends. DNA of the CDR3: TGTGCCAGCAGCCAATTGGCAGGGGCCTATGGCTACACCTTC. Translated: CASSQLAGAYGYTF.

This chain joins TRBV7-8 and TRBJ2-3, with 8 bases fitting TRBD1. The V gene's germline CDR1 is SGHVS and CDR2 FQNEAQ. The CDR3 spans 15 residues. After removal of 5 bases from V and 3 bases from J, the junction contained 7 bases not matched to a gene. CDR3 DNA: TGTGCCAGCAGCCGTAACAGGGGGGCGACAGATACGCAGTATTTT. Translated, it gives CASSRNRGATDTQYF.

The genes are TRBV2 and TRBJ1-5, with D perhaps TRBD1 (6 bases). The V end was cut by 1 base, the J end by 7 bases, with 11 bases between. Per germline, CDR1 SNHLY and CDR2 FYNNEI. The CDR3 has 14 amino acids. Here the CDR3 DNA reads TGTGCCAGCAGTGAAGTTGGGGGGGCGCAGCCCCAGCATTTT. Its protein product is CASSEVGGAQPQHF.